The text below deals with one T cell receptor (beta chain). The data were obtained in a study of T cells in Graves' hyperthyroidism and ophthalmopathy. Graves' hyperthyroidism showing no ophthalmopathy progression within 18 months was considered stable. TCR beta CDR3 region amplification was performed from RNA transcripts. A set of HTBI primers served as the primers for a first-round RT-PCR of the TCR CDR3. TCRdb called the multiplex PCR reads again in MiXCR, with one record for every CDR3 protein. The sample records around 540,000 distinct CDR3 sequences, more than 45% being singletons. This receptor was obtained from a woman younger than 30 with Graves' hyperthyroidism. The sequenced sample consisted of peripheral blood or thyroid tissue (not recorded which).

In nucleotides, the CDR3 is TGTGCCACCAGCGGCCAACCCTTGAGGACGGGCTCTGGGGCCAACGTCCTGACTTTC. It specifies CATSGQPLRTGSGANVLTF. This rearrangement joins TRBV15 to TRBJ2-6; D not resolved. This CDR3 has 19 residues. The V and J ends lost 5 bases and 0 bases respectively, with 20 bases between them. Germline V gene lookup returns CDR1 LNHNV and CDR2 YYDKDF (reference sequence).